These 12 T cell receptor beta chains were sequenced from one sample in a study of T cell clonotyping in hematopoietic cell transplantation. Time point: recipient sample about 28 days before transplant, after cytoreduction. The assay was immunoSEQ multiplex PCR, and TCRdb's table has in-frame clones only and misses some. The repertoire consists of some 50,000 clones, with roughly 85% occurring once and the leading ten covering approximately 5.3%. Sample: peripheral blood mononuclear cells, taken before stem cell transplant. The origin of the receptors is a man in his 60s with myelodysplastic syndrome. Some clones in this sample may be carry-over from other donors' samples.

The V and J genes are TRBV29-1 and TRBJ1-2; TRBD1 aligns across 12 bases. Trimming took 3 bases from V and 2 from J; bases not matched to a gene: 4. CDR1 SQVTM and CDR2 ANQGSEA come from the germline V gene. The CDR3 length is 15 residues. The CDR3 DNA reads as TGCAGCGTTGACGGGACAGGGGGCCGAAACTATGGCTACACCTTC. Protein sequence: CSVDGTGGRNYGYTF.

Here the CDR3 reads CASSQDGGSPLHF. The CDR3 DNA follows: TGCGCCAGCAGCCAAGATGGGGGTTCACCCCTCCACTTT. The chain links TRBV4-3 to TRBJ1-6; possible D gene TRBD1, 5 bases. Per germline, CDR1 LGHNA and CDR2 YSLEER. Trimming removed 0 bases from V and 9 bases from J, with 6 bases in between. This CDR3 has 13 amino acids.

The chain combines TRBV11-2 with TRBJ2-3, with D maybe TRBD1 (6 bases). The CDR3 has 14 residues. V shed 4 bases and J shed 4 bases, with 12 bases lying between them. Germline V gene lookup returns CDR1 SGHAT and CDR2 FQNNGV. The CDR3 coding sequence is TGTGCCAGCAGCTCAACAGGGTTGGCAGATACGCAGTATTTT. The encoded protein is CASSSTGLADTQYF.

Here the CDR3 reads CASRKGQGRGNTIYF. DNA of the CDR3: TGTGCCAGCAGAAAAGGACAGGGGAGAGGAAACACCATATATTTT. The gene calls are TRBV5-7 and TRBJ1-3; 9 bases are a match to TRBD1. TRBV5-7 is assigned to the ORF class and has an uncertain function. This CDR3 is built from 15 residues. Trimming took 5 bases from V and 4 from J; bases not matched to a gene: 7.

This chain links TRBV19 with TRBJ2-1, with 9 bases matching TRBD2. From germline, CDR1 is LNHDA and CDR2 SQIVND (reference sequence). Trimming removed 10 bases from V and 0 bases from J; junction bases left unmatched: 13. CDR3 length: 17 amino acids. The CDR3 nucleotides read TGTGCCACCGGGAGGCTAGCGGGGAGGAACTCCTACAATGAGCAGTTCTTC. Translation: CATGRLAGRNSYNEQFF.

V is TRBV11-2 and J is TRBJ2-5; 9 bases are shared with TRBD1. J was trimmed by 4 bases and V by 5 bases; bases with no gene match: 2. CDR3 size: 13 residues. Germline CDR1 is SGHAT and CDR2 is FQNNGV. CDR3 loop: CASSQGQGETQYF. CDR3 nucleotides: TGTGCCAGCAGCCAGGGACAGGGAGAGACCCAGTACTTC.

V usage is TRBV4-3 and J usage is TRBJ2-1; D is undetermined. This CDR3 has 15 amino acids. Per the germline V gene, CDR1 is LGHNA and CDR2 is YSLEER. V lost 0 bases to trimming and J lost 0 bases, with 6 bases between them. The CDR3 loop reads CASSQDLSSYNEQFF. The CDR3 coding sequence is TGCGCCAGCAGCCAAGACCTAAGCTCCTACAATGAGCAGTTCTTC.

In DNA, the CDR3 is TGTGCCAGCAGTCCCCCCGGACTAGCGCAAGATACGCAGTATTTT. Translation gives CASSPPGLAQDTQYF. The chain couples TRBV28 to TRBJ2-3, with 9 bases that match TRBD2. Germline loops: CDR1 MDHEN, CDR2 SYDVKM. The junction had 8 bases not matched to a gene; V was cut back by 5 bases and J by 5 bases. The CDR3 has 15 residues.

This clone was seen a few times. V is TRBV5-1 and J is TRBJ1-2; D not certain. The ends were cut back, 6 bases at V and 4 bases at J, with 13 bases in the middle. CDR1 SGHRS and CDR2 YFSETQ come from the germline V gene. The CDR3 runs 13 residues. CDR3 region: CASTEPGSYGYTF. CDR3 sequence (DNA): TGCGCCAGCACCGAACCGGGATCCTATGGCTACACCTTC. Using reference TRBV5-1 and TRBJ1-2 for the parts outside the CDR3, the full variable domain is KAGVTQTPRYLIKTRGQQVTLSCSPISGHRSVSWYQQTPGQGLQFLFEYFSETQRNKGNFPGRFSGRQFSNSRSEMNVSTLELGDSALYLCASTEPGSYGYTFGSGTRLTVV.

The chain couples TRBV30 to TRBJ2-5; maybe TRBD1 (5 bases). Germline V gives CDR1 GTSNPN, CDR2 SVGIG (reference sequence). The CDR3 extends over 15 amino acids. V was shortened by 0 bases and J by 2 bases, with 13 bases between the two germline ends. The CDR3 region is CAWSVRRAIQETQYF. In DNA form, the CDR3 reads TGTGCCTGGAGTGTACGCAGGGCTATACAAGAGACCCAGTACTTC.

V and J are TRBV6-1 and TRBJ1-3, with 8 bases fitting TRBD1. The junction had 4 bases not matched to a gene; V was cut back by 7 bases and J by 2 bases. Germline lookup yields CDR1 MNHNS and CDR2 SASEGT. CDR3 length equals 14 residues. CDR3 in DNA: TGTGCCAGCACCGACAGGGGTGCTGGAAACACCATATATTTT. Protein: CASTDRGAGNTIYF.

The rearrangement links TRBV10-3 to TRBJ1-3; D gene uncertain. Trimming left V 9 bases short and J 11 bases short, with 17 bases between. CDR3 length equals 12 residues. CDR1 and CDR2 (germline): ENHRY, SYGVKD. The CDR3 DNA is TGTGCCATTGCGGGCACGGGGATGCCCATATATTTT. This translates into CAIAGTGMPIYF.